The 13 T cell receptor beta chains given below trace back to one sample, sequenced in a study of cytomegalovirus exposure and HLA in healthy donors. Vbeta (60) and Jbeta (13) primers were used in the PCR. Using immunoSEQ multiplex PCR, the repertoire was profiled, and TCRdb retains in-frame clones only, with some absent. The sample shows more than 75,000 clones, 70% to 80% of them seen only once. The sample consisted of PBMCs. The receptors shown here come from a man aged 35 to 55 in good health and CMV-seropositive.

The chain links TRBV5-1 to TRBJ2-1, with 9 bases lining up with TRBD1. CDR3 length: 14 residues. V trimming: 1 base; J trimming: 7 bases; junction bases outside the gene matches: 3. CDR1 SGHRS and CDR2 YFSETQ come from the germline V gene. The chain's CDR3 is CASSLWTGDNEQFF. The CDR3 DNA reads TGCGCCAGCAGCTTGTGGACAGGGGATAATGAGCAGTTCTTC.

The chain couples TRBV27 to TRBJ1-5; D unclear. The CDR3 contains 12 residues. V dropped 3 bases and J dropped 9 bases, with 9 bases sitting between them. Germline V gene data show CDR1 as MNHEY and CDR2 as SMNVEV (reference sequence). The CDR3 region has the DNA TGTGCCAGCAGTTTTCGGGAGGGGCCCCAGCATTTT. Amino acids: CASSFREGPQHF.

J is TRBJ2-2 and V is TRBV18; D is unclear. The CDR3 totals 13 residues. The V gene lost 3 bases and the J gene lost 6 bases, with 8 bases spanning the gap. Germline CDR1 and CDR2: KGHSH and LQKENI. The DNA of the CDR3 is TGTGCCAGCTCACCTCAATTTCCCGGGGAGCTGTTTTTT. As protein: CASSPQFPGELFF.

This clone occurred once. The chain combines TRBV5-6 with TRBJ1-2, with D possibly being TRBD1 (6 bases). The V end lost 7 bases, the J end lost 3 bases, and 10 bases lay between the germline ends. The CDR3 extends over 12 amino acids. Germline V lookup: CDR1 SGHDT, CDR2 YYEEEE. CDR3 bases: TGTGCCAGCTTGAGACAGGACTATGGCTACACCTTC. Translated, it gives CASLRQDYGYTF.

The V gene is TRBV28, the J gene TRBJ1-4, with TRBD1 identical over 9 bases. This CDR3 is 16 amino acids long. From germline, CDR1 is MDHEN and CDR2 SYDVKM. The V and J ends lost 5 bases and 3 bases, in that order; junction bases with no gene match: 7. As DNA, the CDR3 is TGTGCCAGCAGTGAACAGGGGGCAGTGGCTAATGAAAAACTGTTTTTT. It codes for CASSEQGAVANEKLFF.

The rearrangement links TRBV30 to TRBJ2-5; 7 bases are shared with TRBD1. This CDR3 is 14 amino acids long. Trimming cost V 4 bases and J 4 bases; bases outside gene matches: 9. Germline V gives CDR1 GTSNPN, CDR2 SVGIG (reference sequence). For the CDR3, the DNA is TGTGCCTGGAATCCAGGGACAGCGGCAGAGACCCAGTACTTC. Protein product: CAWNPGTAAETQYF.

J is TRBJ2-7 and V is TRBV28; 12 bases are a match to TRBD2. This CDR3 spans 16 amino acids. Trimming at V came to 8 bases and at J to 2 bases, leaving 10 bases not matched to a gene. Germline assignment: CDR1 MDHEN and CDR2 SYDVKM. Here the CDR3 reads CASGASGGAEAYEQYF. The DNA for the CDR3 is TGTGCCAGCGGGGCTAGCGGGGGGGCCGAAGCCTACGAGCAGTACTTC.

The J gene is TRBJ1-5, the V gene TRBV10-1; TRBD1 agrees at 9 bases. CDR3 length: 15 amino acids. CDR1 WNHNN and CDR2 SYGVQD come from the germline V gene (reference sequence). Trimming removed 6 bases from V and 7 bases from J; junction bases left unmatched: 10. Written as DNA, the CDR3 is TGCGCCAGCAGCCTGTCAACTGGACAGGGGCAGCCCCAGCATTTT. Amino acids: CASSLSTGQGQPQHF.

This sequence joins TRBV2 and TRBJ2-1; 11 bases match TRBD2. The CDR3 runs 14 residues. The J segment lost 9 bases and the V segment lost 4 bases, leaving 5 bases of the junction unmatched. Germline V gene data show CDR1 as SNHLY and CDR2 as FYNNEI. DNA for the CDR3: TGTGCCAGCAGTGGAGGGACTAGCGGCGGTGAGCAGTTCTTC. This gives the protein CASSGGTSGGEQFF.

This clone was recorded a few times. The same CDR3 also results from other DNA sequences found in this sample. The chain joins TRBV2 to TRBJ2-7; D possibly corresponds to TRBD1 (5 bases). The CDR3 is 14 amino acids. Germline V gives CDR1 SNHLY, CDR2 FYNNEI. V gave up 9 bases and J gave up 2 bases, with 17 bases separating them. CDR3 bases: TGTGCCAGTAGTAAAGAGATGACAGCCTACGAGCAGTACTTC. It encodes CASSKEMTAYEQYF. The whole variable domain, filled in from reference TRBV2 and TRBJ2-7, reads EPEVTQTPSHQVTQMGQEVILRCVPISNHLYFYWYRQILGQKVEFLVSFYNNEISEKSEIFDDQFSVERPDGSNFTLKIRSTKLEDSAMYFCASSKEMTAYEQYFGPGTRLTVT.

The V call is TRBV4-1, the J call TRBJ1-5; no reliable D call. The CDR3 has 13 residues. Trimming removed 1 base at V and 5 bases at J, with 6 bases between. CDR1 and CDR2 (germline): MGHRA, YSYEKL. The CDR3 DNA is TGCGCCAGCAGCCAAGTTCCTGATCAGCCCCAGCATTTT. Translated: CASSQVPDQPQHF.

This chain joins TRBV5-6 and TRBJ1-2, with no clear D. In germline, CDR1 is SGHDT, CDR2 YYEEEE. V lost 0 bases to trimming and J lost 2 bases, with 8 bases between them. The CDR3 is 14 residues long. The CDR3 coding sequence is TGTGCCAGCAGCTTGGGCGGCAGCAACTATGGCTACACCTTC. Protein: CASSLGGSNYGYTF.

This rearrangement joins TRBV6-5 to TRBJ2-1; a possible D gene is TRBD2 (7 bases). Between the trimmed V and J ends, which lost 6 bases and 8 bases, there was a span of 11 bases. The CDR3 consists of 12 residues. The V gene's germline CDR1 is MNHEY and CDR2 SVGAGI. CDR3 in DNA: TGTGCCAGCAGGAGGGGGGGCCATGAGCAGTTCTTC. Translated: CASRRGGHEQFF.